A selection of T cell receptor beta chains follows, all from one sample in a study of technical replicates of blood from a few donors. Libraries were prepared by immunoSEQ multiplex PCR; TCRdb keeps only in-frame clonotypes and omits some of them. Here the sample spans approximately 85,000 clones, roughly nine tenths being singletons. The sample comprised T cells isolated from PBMCs. The source of these receptors is a human donor in good health. CDR3s leave out the opening cysteine and the closing phenylalanine or tryptophan. Each record gives: V gene, CDR3 protein.

TRBV19 ASSPTQVPEAF
TRBV2 ASSLVYEQY
TRBV7-8 ASSPGGVEAF
TRBV11-1 ASSLGLGTYEQY
TRBV5-1 ASSLDGPGGYT
TRBV29-1 SVGASGVTVEQY
TRBV4-2 ASSPFLNTGELF
TRBV27 ASSLSGLYYGYT
TRBV5-8 ASSFTLTIEETQY
TRBV19 ASSIGTGTGATEAF
TRBV5-1 ASSLPGLASNTGELF
TRBV7-9 ASSLGHQGKQF
TRBV27 ASSGPGLWTGELF
TRBV7-9 ASSPPHSYGYT
TRBV29-1 SVGRRDTGELF
TRBV4-1 ASSQGVILGGRGDHNQPQH
TRBV6-1 ASSAGTGFQPQH
TRBV7-7 ASSSIGTANTEAF
TRBV10-3 AISLYRQETQY
TRBV5-1 ASSLWGGGNTIY
TRBV2 ASRLPGQGVSRSYNEQF
TRBV18 ASSRLGENTEAF
TRBV6-1 ASSEAVAGGPGDEQF
TRBV7-6 ASSPGQGGRYGYT
TRBV2 ASSEGGGSSYEQY
TRBV27 ASSFFGGSEQY
TRBV2 ATSEGAANYGYT
TRBV28 ASTGQNNQPQH
TRBV5-1 ASSLSASGYEQY
TRBV6-1 ASSEAHRGLPQH
TRBV18 ASSPPSAGENGYT
TRBV7-9 ASSLRDNEQF
TRBV6-1 ASVRTGREQF
TRBV28 ASSQRTDLNYGYT
TRBV6-5 ASSYSITTGDGYT